These T cell receptor beta chains were read from a single sample in a study of blood T cell repertoires in COVID-19. TCRdb's table, derived via immunoSEQ multiplex PCR, lists solely in-frame clones and lacks some. The table lists 40,000 to 50,000 clones, 88% of them singletons. Sequences were obtained from peripheral blood. These receptors all stem from a human donor in a cohort sampled during active COVID-19. CDR3s include the opening cysteine and the closing phenylalanine or tryptophan. Fields, in order: clone size, V gene, J gene, CDR3 protein. Only part of the rows carry a size: once, few, many, or a class if the clone is expanded.

NA,TRBV18,TRBJ1-5,CASSPDRNQPQHF
NA,TRBV5-1,TRBJ2-5,CASSIKDSQETQYF
NA,TRBV28,TRBJ2-7,CASSSGRTGAAYEQYF
NA,TRBV10-3,TRBJ2-7,CAISGLAATTSYEQYF
few,TRBV24-1,TRBJ2-3,CATSDLGLAGGGNTQYF
NA,TRBV6-5,TRBJ1-5,CASSASGTASQPQHF
NA,TRBV10-1,TRBJ2-1,CASSARDSSYNEQFF
NA,TRBV10-1,TRBJ1-5,CASSTGHQHF
NA,TRBV28,TRBJ2-1,CASSKRGGTYNEQFF
NA,TRBV7-3,TRBJ1-1,CASSLRQVLNTEAFF
NA,TRBV30,TRBJ1-5,CALGLGNQPQHF
NA,TRBV2,TRBJ1-1,CATTKGVRERLNTEAFF
NA,TRBV11-3,TRBJ2-7,CASSFRTGLTYEQYF
NA,TRBV6-4,TRBJ2-1,CASSDSGVLSYNEQFF
NA,TRBV7-2,TRBJ1-3,CASSLVSPGVRNTIYF
once,TRBV9,TRBJ2-1,CASSVEGRAREEVF
few,TRBV5-5,TRBJ1-1,CASSFALGSGQGSAEAFF
once,TRBV2,TRBJ2-1,CASTGTGDYNEQFF
NA,TRBV5-1,TRBJ2-7,CASSLDLAGAEQYF
NA,TRBV4-1,TRBJ2-1,CASSMTSGSTYNEQFF
few,TRBV7-9,TRBJ2-2,CASSLGQNTGELFF
NA,TRBV28,TRBJ1-1,CASSVQMNTEAFF
NA,TRBV6-6,TRBJ1-6,CASRGQGNSPLHF
NA,TRBV6-5,TRBJ2-7,CASSYYQGAGYEQYF
NA,TRBV9,TRBJ2-5,CASSPHGTGARETQYF
few,TRBV6-5,TRBJ1-5,CASRFDRAGPQHF
NA,TRBV6-2/TRBV6-3,TRBJ1-1,CASSYTVKGNTEAFF
NA,TRBV6-5,TRBJ2-1,CASSPTRYNEQFF
NA,TRBV12-5,TRBJ1-5,CASRQGEQPQHF
NA,TRBV2,TRBJ2-1,CASSDRGTQFF
once,TRBV10-3,TRBJ1-1,CANKEVENTEAFF
NA,TRBV19,TRBJ2-1,CASSIRPGLTLSYNEQFF
NA,TRBV2,TRBJ1-5,CASGGLGNQPQHF
NA,TRBV5-4,TRBJ2-7,CASSLGQNPSGEQYF
NA,TRBV21-1,TRBJ1-1,CAEQDESQGASEAFF
NA,TRBV11-2,TRBJ2-7,CASSLWSAGSYEQYF
NA,TRBV7-9,TRBJ1-4,CASSLGLGGGGREKLFF
NA,TRBV27,TRBJ2-7,CASYNRDTKEQYF
NA,TRBV19,TRBJ2-3,CASCRGAVPRGDTQYF
NA,TRBV28,TRBJ2-3,CASRLTSGRAEDTQYF
NA,TRBV4-2,TRBJ2-7,CASSPNSGLAGVEQYF
NA,TRBV19,TRBJ2-6,CASSIWRGDSGANVLTF
few,TRBV7-8,TRBJ2-3,CASSLLGDRRPSTDTQYF
NA,TRBV4-2,TRBJ2-7,CASSPSQREAYEQYF
NA,TRBV6-5,TRBJ2-3,CASRPERRQTQYF
NA,TRBV5-1,TRBJ2-3,CASSLFSADTQYF
once,TRBV7-9,TRBJ1-1,CASSPAGGEVYPGTEAFF
NA,TRBV9,TRBJ2-1,CASSVAGEPYNEQFF
NA,TRBV13,TRBJ1-1,CASSLTQNTEAFF
NA,TRBV3-1/TRBV3-2,TRBJ2-7,CASSPAGRGIYEQYF